This T cell receptor (beta chain) emerged from a study of Graves' ophthalmopathy and Graves' hyperthyroidism. RNA transcripts were the template, and TCR beta CDR3 regions were amplified from them. Second-round multiplex PCR came after a first-round RT-PCR that employed HTBI primers. MiXCR, run by TCRdb on the multiplex PCR reads, gives a single entry per CDR3 protein. Of almost 750,000 distinct CDR3 sequences in the sample, 40% are singletons; the top ten hold roughly 46%. Other autoimmune disease, uncontrolled infection, pregnancy and lactation led to exclusion. This CDR3 is built from 15 residues. The germline V gene has CDR1 SGHTA and CDR2 FQGTGA. J lost 7 bases, V lost 2 bases, and 7 bases had no gene match.

The TCR comes from an adult man with Graves' ophthalmopathy. Sequenced sample: peripheral blood. The chain recombines TRBV7-3 with TRBJ2-1; the match to TRBD2 covers 8 bases. CDR3 sequence reads: CASSLQAGVGNEQFF. The DNA of the CDR3 is TGTGCCAGCAGCTTACAAGCGGGAGTCGGGAATGAGCAGTTCTTC.